This T cell receptor beta chain comes out of a study of vaccination and CD4 T cells after COVID-19. The overall study: Researchers treated cells with overlapping spike peptides taken from SARS-CoV-2, HCoV-NL63, HCoV-OC43 and HCoV-229E. For control cultures, the treatment was a CEFX pool, an HIV-1 Nef pool, or no peptide.

The CDR3 is made up of 14 amino acids. J was trimmed by 15 bases and V by 1 base; bases with no gene match: 4. Germline CDR1 and CDR2: SEHNR and FQNEAQ (reference sequence). Indicated treatment: roughly 10-day PBMC culture with coronavirus spike peptide pools or control peptides (ViraFEST assay). ViraFEST stimulated the growth of antigen-specific T cells using peptide pools and subsequently profiled their TCRs by sequencing. The study sequenced cultured CD4+ T cell DNA using the Oncomine TCR Beta short-read assay. TCRdb reprocessed the PCR reads via MiXCR and lists one record per CDR3 protein. The sample contains some 10,000 distinct CDR3 sequences, 50% to 70% of which appear only once. General study findings and limits: With convalescent patients, a median approximately 90% of reactive clones emerged solely after vaccination.

This clonotype showed up just once. Its matching antigen is unknown. The clonotype originates from a human donor who had recovered from COVID-19. This sequence joins TRBV7-9 and TRBJ2-1; 15 nucleotides line up with TRBD2. The sequenced material came from CD4+ T cells from blood, cultured in vitro. Here the CDR3 reads CASSLGTSGGAAFF. The DNA for the CDR3 is TGTGCCAGCAGCTTAGGGACTAGCGGGGGGGCCGCGTTCTTC.